A selection of T cell receptor beta chains follows, all from one sample in a study of blood T cell repertoires in COVID-19. Libraries were prepared by immunoSEQ multiplex PCR; TCRdb keeps only in-frame clonotypes and omits some of them. Among about 71,000 clones listed, 80% to 90% were seen once. What was sequenced was peripheral blood. The source is a young man with acute or convalescent COVID-19. The CDR3 runs from the conserved cysteine through the conserved F or W. Fields, in order: J gene, clone size, V gene, CDR3 protein. Some rows have no size entry. The others give once, few or many, or a class for an expanded clone.

TRBJ1-6,few,TRBV24-1,CATSKGLGSPLHF
TRBJ1-2,.,TRBV3-1/TRBV3-2,CASSTRGNYGYTF
TRBJ2-5,.,TRBV9,CASSVFPTGMETQYF
TRBJ1-1,.,TRBV6-1,CASREYAQGLNTEAFF
TRBJ1-4,.,TRBV7-2,CASSLDRGLEKLFF
TRBJ2-7,.,TRBV3-1/TRBV3-2,CASSPSELYSYEQYF
TRBJ1-3,once,TRBV6-2/TRBV6-3,CASSSTGWNTIYF
TRBJ1-2,.,TRBV6-2/TRBV6-3,CASSYPGTLYGYTF
TRBJ1-1,.,TRBV24-1,CATSDNRGPAKAFF
TRBJ1-1,.,TRBV18,CASSRRQGAEAFF
TRBJ1-2,.,TRBV27,CASRTGSNYGYTF
TRBJ1-4,.,TRBV3-1/TRBV3-2,CASRPGFAGDEKLFF
TRBJ2-4,.,TRBV19,CASGHRQGANIQYF
TRBJ2-5,once,TRBV5-8,CASSFGTAQETQYF
TRBJ1-4,.,TRBV2,CASSRLRTGPNEKLFF
TRBJ1-6,.,TRBV5-6,CASSLRRVRYYNSPLHF
TRBJ2-5,.,TRBV27,CASSFRSGGAGETQYF
TRBJ2-2,.,TRBV6-5,CASTRDTSTGELFF
TRBJ1-1,once,TRBV10-3,CATKTGPNTEAFF
TRBJ1-4,.,TRBV6-5,CASSYRQANSQKLFF
TRBJ2-2,.,TRBV7-9,CASSARLVDSNTGELFF
TRBJ2-2,.,TRBV18,CASSPYLAGENTGELFF
TRBJ2-1,.,TRBV5-1,CASTNQGARVDEQFF
TRBJ1-4,.,TRBV5-4,CASSKVGTGNEKLFF
TRBJ1-2,.,TRBV15,CATSGLSGYGYTF
TRBJ2-3,.,TRBV19,CASREGTTDTQYF
TRBJ1-1,.,TRBV2,CASIIDRRNTEAFF
TRBJ1-2,.,TRBV5-1,CASSPGGQGYGYTF
TRBJ1-4,.,TRBV2,CASSDIGQGNEKLFF